Below, one T cell receptor (beta chain) is given with its context. The data originate from a study of blood T cell repertoires in COVID-19. Across the whole study: Researchers got acute and convalescent COVID-19 samples from the United States, Italy and Spain. In each case, the material was cDNA or gDNA derived from T cells, B-cell-depleted T cells, or PBMCs.

Germline V gene sequence: CDR1 SGHTA, CDR2 FQGTGA. This CDR3 spans 15 amino acids. Trimming cost V 5 bases and J 7 bases, with 17 bases left between them. Seattle patients were enrolled during active infection and followed longitudinally. Study processing details: Reference gene primer amplification gave estimated nucleated cell counts. Profiled with immunoSEQ multiplex PCR; TCRdb holds only in-frame clones, not every one. The V and J calls and clone size are taken from that table; D and trimming were inferred from the DNA. The sample yields roughly 100,000 clones, 87% seen once. Specimen: peripheral blood. This TCR derives from a woman in her fifties or sixties with COVID-19, enrolled during active disease. V and J are TRBV7-3 and TRBJ2-2; a weak D match, TRBD2 (6 bases). The CDR3 protein is CASSPMLGEVGELFF. The CDR3 coding sequence is TGTGCCAGCAGCCCCATGCTGGGGGAGGTCGGGGAGCTGTTTTTT. Based on the CDR3 plus reference TRBV7-3 and TRBJ2-2, the full variable domain is GAGVSQTPSNKVTEKGKYVELRCDPISGHTALYWYRQSLGQGPEFLIYFQGTGAADDSGLPNDRFFAVRPEGSVSTLKIQRTERGDSAVYLCASSPMLGEVGELFFGEGSRLTVL.